Below, 10 T cell receptor beta chains from the same sample are listed, as sequenced in a study of early T cells in non-severe SARS-CoV-2 infection. Using its own MiXCR run on the 5' RACE reads, TCRdb lists one record per CDR3 protein. The sample has around 59,000 distinct CDR3 sequences; roughly 12% are singletons. The specimen sequenced was whole blood. All receptors derive from an adult who was a healthcare worker with PCR-confirmed SARS-CoV-2 infection or an uninfected control (not recorded which).

The chain recombines TRBV29-1 with TRBJ2-5; the match to TRBD1 covers 9 bases. Germline CDR1 and CDR2: SQVTM and ANQGSEA. There are 14 residues in the CDR3. The J segment lost 5 bases and the V segment lost 5 bases, leaving 9 bases of the junction unmatched. This CDR3 reads CSVNPGTGFETQYF. CDR3 bases: TGCAGCGTTAATCCCGGGACAGGGTTCGAGACCCAGTACTTC.

This clonotype has at least ten counts. The CDR3 reads CASSPSSYEQYF. Here the CDR3 DNA reads TGTGCCAGCTCACCTTCCTCCTACGAGCAGTACTTC. The chain has TRBV18 and TRBJ2-7; the D is unclear. This CDR3 has 12 residues. CDR1 and CDR2 from the germline V gene are KGHSH and LQKENI. Trimming shortened V by 3 bases and J by 0 bases, and 3 bases separated the two germline ends.

This clonotype was seen many times. The junction does not match germline at one end; this may be a read error. The chain is built from TRBV18 and TRBJ2-5; no clear D gene. This CDR3 is built from 13 residues. The germline gives CDR1 KGHSH, CDR2 LQKENI. The CDR3: CPSSPPVVETQYF. CDR3 nucleotide sequence: TGTCCCAGCTCACCACCGGTAGTGGAGACCCAGTACTTC. Together with reference TRBV18 and TRBJ2-5, the CDR3 gives the full variable domain: NAGVMQNPRHLVRRRGQEARLRCSPMKGHSHVYWYRQLPEEGLKFMVYLQKENIIDESGMPKERFSAEFPKEGPSILRIQQVVRGDSAAYFCPSSPPVVETQYFGPGTRLLVL.

This clonotype was detected many times. The J gene is TRBJ1-4, the V gene TRBV28; possible D gene TRBD1, 6 bases. The CDR3 contains 14 residues. V was pared by 3 bases and J by 8 bases, with 13 bases between. CDR1 MDHEN and CDR2 SYDVKM come from the germline V gene. This chain's CDR3 is CASSLQGRDEKLFF. The CDR3 nucleotides are TGTGCCAGCAGTTTGCAGGGGCGGGACGAAAAACTGTTTTTT.

This clonotype was seen only a few times. The chain has TRBV28 and TRBJ1-1, with TRBD1 as a possible D gene (5 bases). Germline V gene lookup returns CDR1 MDHEN and CDR2 SYDVKM. The CDR3 has 15 residues. Trimming left V 10 bases short and J 5 bases short, with 23 bases between. The CDR3 coding sequence is TGTGCCACCATTCCTCCAGGGCAGAGAGGTACTGAAGCTTTCTTT. Amino acid sequence: CATIPPGQRGTEAFF.

The V call is TRBV29-1, the J call TRBJ1-2, with a tentative D call TRBD1 (5 bases). Germline CDR1 is SQVTM and CDR2 is ANQGSEA. Trimming cost V 6 bases and J 6 bases, with 14 bases left between them. CDR3 length equals 12 residues. CDR3 coding DNA: TGCAGCGTGGGCATGGGAGGGGATGGCTACACCTTC. The encoded protein is CSVGMGGDGYTF.

This chain connects TRBV24-1 to TRBJ2-3; D is possibly TRBD1 or TRBD2 (7 bases each). This CDR3 region has 16 residues. V was trimmed by 3 bases and J by 3 bases, leaving 15 bases between them. CDR1 and CDR2 from the germline V gene are KGHDR and SFDVKD. The CDR3 sequence: CATSDPTGRGTDTQYF. CDR3 coding DNA: TGTGCCACCAGTGATCCGACAGGGAGGGGGACAGATACGCAGTATTTT.

The V gene is TRBV29-1, the J gene TRBJ1-3, with D unclear. This CDR3 comprises 13 residues. The germline V gene has CDR1 SQVTM and CDR2 ANQGSEA. Trimming left V 7 bases short and J 0 bases short, with 10 bases between. CDR3 protein: CSAPASSGNTIYF. DNA for the CDR3: TGCAGCGCCCCAGCTAGCTCTGGAAACACCATATATTTT.

In this sample, this clonotype turned up many times. The J gene is TRBJ2-1, the V gene TRBV7-8; D is undetermined. V lost 2 bases and J lost 0, with 8 bases in between. The germline gives CDR1 SGHVS, CDR2 FQNEAQ. The CDR3 totals 15 residues. In DNA, the CDR3 is TGTGCCAGCAGCTTACCCACGAGCTCCTACAATGAGCAGTTCTTC. It specifies CASSLPTSSYNEQFF.

The chain has TRBV12-3 or TRBV12-4 and TRBJ2-6; no firm D call. Trimming shortened V by 5 bases and J by 2 bases, and 10 bases separated the two germline ends. CDR3 length: 15 residues. The CDR3 bases are TGTGCCAGCAGTCCCGGGCCGACTGGGGCCAACGTCCTGACTTTC. It specifies CASSPGPTGANVLTF.